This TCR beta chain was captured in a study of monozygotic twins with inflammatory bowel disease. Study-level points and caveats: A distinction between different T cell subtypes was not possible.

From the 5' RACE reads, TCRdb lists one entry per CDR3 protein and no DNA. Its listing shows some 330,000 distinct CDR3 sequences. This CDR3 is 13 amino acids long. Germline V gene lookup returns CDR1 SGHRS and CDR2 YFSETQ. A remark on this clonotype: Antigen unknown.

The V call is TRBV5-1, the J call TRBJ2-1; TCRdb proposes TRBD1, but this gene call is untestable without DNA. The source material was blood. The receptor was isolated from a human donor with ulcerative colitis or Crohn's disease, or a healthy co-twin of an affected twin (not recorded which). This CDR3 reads CASHYGQNNEQFF.